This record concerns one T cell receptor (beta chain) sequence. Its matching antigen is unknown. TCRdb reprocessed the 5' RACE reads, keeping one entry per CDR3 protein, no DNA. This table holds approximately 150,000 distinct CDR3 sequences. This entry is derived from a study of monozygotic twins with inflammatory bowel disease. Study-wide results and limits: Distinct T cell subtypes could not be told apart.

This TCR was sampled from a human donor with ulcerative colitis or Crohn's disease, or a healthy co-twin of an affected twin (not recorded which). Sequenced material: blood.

The CDR3 reads CASSPHGGPNQPQHF. The chain is built from TRBV7-2 and TRBJ1-5; TCRdb picks TRBD1, but there is no DNA to check that call. The CDR3 runs to 15 residues. Germline CDR1 and CDR2: SGHTA and FQGNSA.